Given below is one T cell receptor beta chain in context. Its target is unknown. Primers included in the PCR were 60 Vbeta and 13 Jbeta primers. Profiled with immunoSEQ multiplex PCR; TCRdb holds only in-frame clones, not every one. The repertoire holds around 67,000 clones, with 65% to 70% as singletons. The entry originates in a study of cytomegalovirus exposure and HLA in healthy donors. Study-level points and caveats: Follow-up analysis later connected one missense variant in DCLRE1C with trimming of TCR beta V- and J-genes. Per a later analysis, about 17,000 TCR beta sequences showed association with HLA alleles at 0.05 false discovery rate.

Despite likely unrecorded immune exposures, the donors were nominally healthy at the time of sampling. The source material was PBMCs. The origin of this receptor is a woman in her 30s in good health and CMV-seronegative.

The CDR3 protein is CASSLLTEAFF. Written as DNA, the CDR3 is TGTGCCAGCAGCTTATTAACTGAAGCTTTCTTT. The chain carries TRBV7-3 and TRBJ1-1; D is unclear. Germline V gene lookup returns CDR1 SGHTA and CDR2 FQGTGA. The CDR3 contains 11 residues. Trimming took 2 bases from V and 5 from J, leaving 3 bases between them.